The 30 T cell receptor beta chains below were found in one sample sequenced in a study of blood T cell repertoires in COVID-19. TCRdb's table, derived via immunoSEQ multiplex PCR, lists solely in-frame clones and lacks some. Altogether 150,000 to 200,000 clones are present, approximately 79% being singletons, with the ten largest covering approximately 18%. Input material: peripheral blood. Every receptor here comes from a woman aged 80 or over with acute or convalescent COVID-19.

The chain carries TRBV14 and TRBJ1-2; TRBD1 matches 10 bases. The V gene end was trimmed by 1 base and the J gene end by 7 bases; junction bases not matched to a gene: 6. CDR1 is SGHDN and CDR2 is FVKESK in the germline V gene. The CDR3 has 15 amino acids. CDR3 nucleotides: TGTGCCAGCAGCCAAGGACAGGGGGCTATATCTGGCTACACCTTC. Protein product: CASSQGQGAISGYTF.

The genes are TRBV4-1 and TRBJ1-2; 7 bases are shared with TRBD1. Germline CDR1 is MGHRA and CDR2 is YSYEKL. The CDR3 has 16 amino acids. Germline trimming cut 4 bases from V and 3 bases from J; bases unmatched to any gene: 11. CDR3 residues: CASSRDGTAGYYGYTF. Here the CDR3 DNA reads TGCGCCAGCAGCCGAGACGGGACAGCCGGTTACTATGGCTACACCTTC.

The rearrangement joins TRBV5-1 to TRBJ2-7, with TRBD1 identical over 9 bases. V dropped 1 base and J dropped 7; count of bases not matched to a gene: 9. CDR1 SGHRS and CDR2 YFSETQ come from the germline V gene. This CDR3 is built from 15 residues. CDR3 protein: CASSLPGQGTGEQYF. The CDR3 region has the DNA TGCGCCAGCAGCTTGCCTGGACAGGGGACGGGGGAGCAGTACTTC. The full variable domain, completed using reference TRBV5-1 and TRBJ2-7, is KAGVTQTPRYLIKTRGQQVTLSCSPISGHRSVSWYQQTPGQGLQFLFEYFSETQRNKGNFPGRFSGRQFSNSRSEMNVSTLELGDSALYLCASSLPGQGTGEQYFGPGTRLTVT.

The chain employs TRBV28 and TRBJ2-7; 12 nucleotides line up with TRBD1. Germline CDR1 MDHEN, CDR2 SYDVKM. This CDR3 spans 16 amino acids. V dropped 6 bases and J dropped 0; count of bases not matched to a gene: 6. The CDR3 loop is CASSQGQGAYSYEQYF. CDR3 sequence (DNA): TGTGCCAGCAGCCAGGGACAGGGGGCATACTCCTACGAGCAGTACTTC.

The chain combines TRBV24-1 with TRBJ2-1; TRBD2 is a possible D gene (5 bases). Germline V CDR1 and CDR2: KGHDR, SFDVKD. The CDR3 totals 14 residues. V lost 5 bases and J 6 bases, leaving 13 bases between the germline ends. DNA of the CDR3: TGTGCCACCAGTGGAGTCGGGGATCTCAATGAGCAGTTCTTC. Amino acid sequence: CATSGVGDLNEQFF.

Remarks on this clone: Other DNA sequences in the sample encode the same CDR3. The chain is built from TRBV3-1 (or the pseudogene TRBV3-2) and TRBJ2-2; 9 bases map to TRBD2. The length of the CDR3 is 17 residues. V lost 3 bases, J lost 5 bases, and 10 bases stayed unmatched. Per germline, CDR1 LGHDT and CDR2 YNNKEL (reference sequence). This CDR3 is CASSHQSSGGNTGELFF. The CDR3 nucleotides are TGTGCCAGCAGCCACCAGAGTAGCGGGGGAAATACCGGGGAGCTGTTTTTT.

V is TRBV5-4 and J is TRBJ2-2; 13 positions match TRBD2. Per the germline V gene, CDR1 is SGHNT and CDR2 is YYREEE (reference sequence). CDR3 length: 17 amino acids. V lost 3 bases, J lost 8 bases, and 10 bases stayed unmatched. The CDR3 sequence: CASSWERGTSGAGELFF. CDR3 nucleotides: TGTGCCAGCAGCTGGGAACGGGGGACTAGCGGGGCGGGGGAGCTGTTTTTT.

This CDR3 is CASSLSTLRGKNTGELFF. The CDR3 nucleotides are TGTGCCAGCAGTTTATCTACCCTCAGAGGAAAGAACACCGGGGAGCTGTTTTTT. The chain joins TRBV28 to TRBJ2-2, with D unclear. Germline-derived CDR1 and CDR2 are MDHEN and SYDVKM. CDR3 size: 18 residues. V gave up 1 base and J gave up 1 base, with 16 bases separating them.

The rearrangement joins TRBV5-8 to TRBJ1-2, with a weak D call TRBD1 (6 bases). CDR1 SGHTS and CDR2 YDEGEE come from the germline V gene. V lost 4 bases to trimming and J lost 4 bases, with 14 bases between them. The CDR3 is 14 residues long. CDR3 amino acids: CASSQVGGGYGYTF. CDR3 nucleotides: TGTGCCAGCAGCCAGGTGGGAGGGGGCTATGGCTACACCTTC.

V is TRBV5-6 and J is TRBJ1-4; perhaps TRBD1 as D (6 bases). The CDR3 totals 16 residues. V lost 4 bases, J lost 5 bases, and 18 bases lay in between. Germline CDR1 SGHDT, CDR2 YYEEEE. CDR3 in DNA: TGTGCCAGCAGCGACGGAGAAGGACAGTTCAATGAAAAACTGTTTTTT. As protein: CASSDGEGQFNEKLFF.

The V call is TRBV5-8, the J call TRBJ1-3; D is perhaps TRBD1 (6 bases). The CDR3 has 13 residues. Germline assignment: CDR1 SGHTS and CDR2 YDEGEE. The germline V and J ends were trimmed by 3 bases and 2 bases, with 6 bases remaining between them. The CDR3 is CASSYRAGNTIYF. CDR3 DNA: TGTGCCAGCAGCTACAGGGCTGGAAACACCATATATTTT.

The chain carries TRBV9 and TRBJ2-5; D is uncertain. CDR1 is SGDLS and CDR2 is YYNGEE in the germline V gene. The CDR3 spans 15 residues. V shed 0 bases and J shed 4 bases, with 13 bases lying between them. CDR3 amino acids: CASSVAPLDAETQYF. In DNA form, the CDR3 reads TGTGCCAGCAGCGTAGCTCCCCTAGATGCAGAGACCCAGTACTTC.

The V gene is TRBV5-6, the J gene TRBJ2-5; 7 nucleotides align to TRBD2. With V trimmed by 1 base and J by 5 bases, 5 bases remained unmatched. The CDR3 is 14 amino acids. The V gene's germline CDR1 is SGHDT and CDR2 YYEEEE. The CDR3 nucleotides are TGTGCCAGCAGCTTGCTCCAGGGAGGGGAGACCCAGTACTTC. Protein sequence: CASSLLQGGETQYF.

The V gene is TRBV6-4, the J gene TRBJ2-1; possibly TRBD2 for D (6 bases). CDR3 length: 14 residues. The V gene's germline CDR1 is MRHNA and CDR2 SNTAGT. The V end was cut by 5 bases, the J end by 9 bases, with 17 bases between. CDR3 amino acids: CASSWRGGEGEQFF. In DNA, the CDR3 is TGTGCCAGCAGTTGGAGGGGCGGGGAAGGTGAGCAGTTCTTC.

The J gene is TRBJ2-3, the V gene TRBV4-3; 9 nucleotides match TRBD2. There are 18 residues in the CDR3. V trimming: 4 bases; J trimming: 5 bases; junction bases outside the gene matches: 16. Germline loops: CDR1 LGHNA, CDR2 YSLEER. In DNA form, the CDR3 reads TGCGCCAGCAGCCGTTCACTGGGGGCGGGGGGGCCTAAAGATACGCAGTATTTT. It is translated as CASSRSLGAGGPKDTQYF.

CDR3 sequence reads: CASSKGAGGNQPQHF. For the CDR3, the DNA is TGTGCCAGCAGCAAAGGGGCGGGGGGCAATCAGCCCCAGCATTTT. The genes are TRBV3-1 (or the pseudogene TRBV3-2) and TRBJ1-5; a possible D gene is TRBD1 (5 bases). Trimming removed 5 bases at V and 2 bases at J, with 13 bases between. The length of the CDR3 is 15 residues. CDR1 LGHDT and CDR2 YNNKEL come from the germline V gene (reference sequence).

The chain recombines TRBV21-1 with TRBJ1-2. TRBV21-1 is a listed pseudogene. This CDR3 contains 16 residues. The CDR3 bases are TGTGCCAGCAGCAAATGGGGGGACGGGTGCTGCTATGGCTACACCTTC. It encodes CASSKWGDGCCYGYTF.

The chain recombines TRBV6-5 with TRBJ1-5; D not certain. The V gene lost 3 bases and the J gene lost 0 bases, with 12 bases spanning the gap. This CDR3 has 16 amino acids. In germline, CDR1 is MNHEY, CDR2 SVGAGI. The CDR3 DNA follows: TGTGCCAGCAGTTATTCACAGACAAATAGCAATCAGCCCCAGCATTTT. Its protein product is CASSYSQTNSNQPQHF.

The chain combines TRBV18 with TRBJ1-1; TRBD1 matches 7 bases. The V gene end was trimmed by 1 base and the J gene end by 1 base; junction bases not matched to a gene: 3. The CDR3 loop spans 15 amino acids. Germline lookup yields CDR1 KGHSH and CDR2 LQKENI. This CDR3 is CASSPRGTENTEAFF. Here the CDR3 DNA reads TGTGCCAGCTCACCACGCGGGACAGAGAACACTGAAGCTTTCTTT.

The chain links TRBV6-5 to TRBJ2-5; the D gene is possibly TRBD1 (6 bases). The CDR3 length is 12 residues. V was clipped by 5 bases and J by 9 bases, with 13 bases between them. The V gene's germline CDR1 is MNHEY and CDR2 SVGAGI. CDR3 in DNA: TGTGCCAGCAGTCAGGGGCCCGGGGCCCAGTACTTC. Its translation is CASSQGPGAQYF.

This clone was seen a single time. A read error may explain this, as a much larger clone is one base away. Other DNA sequences within the sample encode an identical CDR3. CDR3 sequence (DNA): TGCGCCAGCAGTGACCCTGTCGCCGACAGGGGCCACGAGCAGTACTTC. It encodes CASSDPVADRGHEQYF. V is TRBV10-2 and J is TRBJ2-7; TRBD1 agrees at 8 bases. The CDR3 runs to 16 residues. The V and J ends lost 3 bases and 5 bases, in that order; junction bases with no gene match: 12. The germline V gene has CDR1 WSHSY and CDR2 SAAADI.

The rearrangement links TRBV2 to TRBJ1-5, with 8 positions matching TRBD1. The ends lost 5 bases at V and 6 bases at J; junction bases unmatched: 6. The germline gives CDR1 SNHLY, CDR2 FYNNEI. The CDR3 is made up of 14 amino acids. The CDR3 nucleotides are TGTGCCAGCAGTTCTCAGGGGGCGAGTCAGCCCCAGCATTTT. It is translated as CASSSQGASQPQHF.

The rearrangement links TRBV24-1 to TRBJ2-5; tentatively, D is TRBD2 (6 bases). V gave up 4 bases and J gave up 4 bases, with 15 bases separating them. The CDR3 covers 15 residues. Germline V gives CDR1 KGHDR, CDR2 SFDVKD. In DNA, the CDR3 is TGTGCCACCAGTGACCCCGGGGGAGCGGGAGAGACCCAGTACTTC. This translates into CATSDPGGAGETQYF.

V usage is TRBV15 and J usage is TRBJ1-2, with D unclear. From germline, CDR1 is LNHNV and CDR2 YYDKDF (reference sequence). V was pared by 4 bases and J by 5 bases, with 20 bases between. The CDR3 spans 16 residues. Here the CDR3 reads CATSNPLEPRPYGYTF. The DNA for the CDR3 is TGTGCCACCAGCAACCCGTTGGAGCCACGGCCTTATGGCTACACCTTC. The entire variable domain, with the rest obtained from reference TRBV15 and TRBJ1-2, is as follows: DAMVIQNPRYQVTQFGKPVTLSCSQTLNHNVMYWYQQKSSQAPKLLFHYYDKDFNNEADTPDNFQSRRPNTSFCFLDIRSPGLGDTAMYLCATSNPLEPRPYGYTFGSGTRLTVV.

The rearrangement links TRBV4-1 to TRBJ2-1; no firm D call. This CDR3 has 15 residues. Trimming took off 2 bases at V and 0 bases at J, with 8 bases between the two ends. Germline V gene data show CDR1 as MGHRA and CDR2 as YSYEKL. The CDR3: CASSQSMSSYNEQFF. The CDR3 DNA reads TGCGCCAGCAGCCAATCTATGAGCTCCTACAATGAGCAGTTCTTC.

The count of this clone is one. The chain has TRBV9 and TRBJ1-2; 10 bases fit TRBD1. With 2 bases clipped from V and 6 bases from J, the junction kept 7 bases outside the gene matches. The CDR3 extends over 15 amino acids. CDR1 and CDR2 from the germline V gene are SGDLS and YYNGEE. The CDR3 DNA reads TGTGCCAGCAGCGTTTATGACAGGGGGCACGATGGCTACACCTTC. Translating gives CASSVYDRGHDGYTF.

This clone was seen more than once but under ten times. The CDR3 coding sequence is TGTGCCAGCAGCTTGAGTGACAGGACCTACGAGCAGTACTTC. It is translated as CASSLSDRTYEQYF. V gene TRBV5-6 combines with J gene TRBJ2-7; tentatively, D is TRBD1 (6 bases). The ends were cut back, 1 base at V and 2 bases at J, with 10 bases in the middle. Germline V CDR1 and CDR2: SGHDT, YYEEEE. CDR3 length: 14 residues. The full variable domain, with the rest looked up from reference TRBV5-6 and TRBJ2-7, is DAGVTQSPTHLIKTRGQQVTLRCSPKSGHDTVSWYQQALGQGPQFIFQYYEEEERQRGNFPDRFSGHQFPNYSSELNVNALLLGDSALYLCASSLSDRTYEQYFGPGTRLTVT.

J is TRBJ2-1 and V is TRBV18; 9 positions match TRBD1. V dropped 3 bases and J dropped 1; count of bases not matched to a gene: 4. The germline V gene has CDR1 KGHSH and CDR2 LQKENI. The CDR3 sequence is 16 residues long. The CDR3 coding sequence is TGTGCCAGCTCACCGGGGACAGGGACGTCCTACAATGAGCAGTTCTTC. This gives the protein CASSPGTGTSYNEQFF.

This clone was recorded only once. This chain uses TRBV2 with TRBJ2-5; D perhaps matches TRBD1 (5 bases). Germline V gene data show CDR1 as SNHLY and CDR2 as FYNNEI. This CDR3 region has 16 residues. With 4 bases removed from V and 1 base from J, the gap between germline ends came to 16 bases. This chain's CDR3 is CASSVQGALGQETQYF. The CDR3 DNA sequence: TGTGCCAGCAGTGTTCAAGGGGCCCTTGGCCAAGAGACCCAGTACTTC.

The V call is TRBV27, the J call TRBJ1-2; 11 nucleotides align to TRBD1. Germline lookup yields CDR1 MNHEY and CDR2 SMNVEV (reference sequence). The CDR3 consists of 16 residues. The J segment lost 4 bases and the V segment lost 0 bases, leaving 4 bases of the junction unmatched. As DNA, the CDR3 is TGTGCCAGCAGTTTATCCCGGGACAGGGGGTCCTATGGCTACACCTTC. Its translation is CASSLSRDRGSYGYTF.